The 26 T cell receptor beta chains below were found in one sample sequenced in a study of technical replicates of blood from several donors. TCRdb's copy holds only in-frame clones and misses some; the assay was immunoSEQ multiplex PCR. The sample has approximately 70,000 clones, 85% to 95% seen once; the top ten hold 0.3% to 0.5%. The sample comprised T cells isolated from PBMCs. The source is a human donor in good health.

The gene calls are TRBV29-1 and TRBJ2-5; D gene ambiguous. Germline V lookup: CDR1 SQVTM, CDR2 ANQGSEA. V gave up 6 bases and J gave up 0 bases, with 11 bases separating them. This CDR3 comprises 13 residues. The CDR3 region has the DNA TGCAGCGTGGATTACGACAACCAAGAGACCCAGTACTTC. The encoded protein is CSVDYDNQETQYF.

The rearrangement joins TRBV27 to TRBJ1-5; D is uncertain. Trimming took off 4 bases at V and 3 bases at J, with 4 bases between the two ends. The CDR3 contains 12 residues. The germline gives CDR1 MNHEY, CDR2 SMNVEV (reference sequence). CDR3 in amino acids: CASSSLNQPQHF. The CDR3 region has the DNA TGTGCCAGCAGTTCCCTCAATCAGCCCCAGCATTTT.

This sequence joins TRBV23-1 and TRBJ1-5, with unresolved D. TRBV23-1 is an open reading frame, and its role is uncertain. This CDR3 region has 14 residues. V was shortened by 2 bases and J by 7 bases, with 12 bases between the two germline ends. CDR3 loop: CASSQPRHTQPQHF. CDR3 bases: TGCGCCAGCAGTCAACCCAGACACACGCAGCCCCAGCATTTT.

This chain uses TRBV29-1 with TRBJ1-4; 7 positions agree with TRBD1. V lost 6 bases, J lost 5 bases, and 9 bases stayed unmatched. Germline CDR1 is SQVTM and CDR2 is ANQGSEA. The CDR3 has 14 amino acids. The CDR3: CSVVTGTANEKLFF. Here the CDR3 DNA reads TGCAGCGTGGTTACCGGGACAGCGAATGAAAAACTGTTTTTT.

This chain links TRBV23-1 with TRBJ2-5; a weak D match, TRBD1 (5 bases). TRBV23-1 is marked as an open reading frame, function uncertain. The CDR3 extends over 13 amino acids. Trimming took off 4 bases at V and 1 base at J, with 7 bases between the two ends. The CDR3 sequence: CASSRQGQETQYF. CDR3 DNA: TGCGCCAGCAGTCGCCAGGGCCAAGAGACCCAGTACTTC.

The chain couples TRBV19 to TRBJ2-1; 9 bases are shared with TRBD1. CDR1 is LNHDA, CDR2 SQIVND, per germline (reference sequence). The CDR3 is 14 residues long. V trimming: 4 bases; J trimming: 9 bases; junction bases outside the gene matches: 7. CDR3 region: CASSTQGAVGEQFF. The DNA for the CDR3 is TGTGCCAGTAGTACACAGGGGGCGGTGGGTGAGCAGTTCTTC.

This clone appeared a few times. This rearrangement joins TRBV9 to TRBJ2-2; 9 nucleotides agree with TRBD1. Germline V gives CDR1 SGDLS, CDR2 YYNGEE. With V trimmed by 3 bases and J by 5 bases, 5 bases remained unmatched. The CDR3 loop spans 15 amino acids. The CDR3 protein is CASSARTGETGELFF. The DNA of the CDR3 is TGTGCCAGCAGCGCCAGGACAGGGGAGACCGGGGAGCTGTTTTTT. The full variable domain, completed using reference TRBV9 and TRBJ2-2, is DSGVTQTPKHLITATGQRVTLRCSPRSGDLSVYWYQQSLDQGLQFLIQYYNGEERAKGNILERFSAQQFPDLHSELNLSSLELGDSALYFCASSARTGETGELFFGEGSRLTVL.

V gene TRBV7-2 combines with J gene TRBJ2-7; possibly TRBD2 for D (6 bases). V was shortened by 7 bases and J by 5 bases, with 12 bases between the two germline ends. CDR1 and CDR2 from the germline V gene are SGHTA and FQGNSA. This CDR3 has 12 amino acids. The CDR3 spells CASMGLRDEQYF. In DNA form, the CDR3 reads TGTGCCAGCATGGGACTTAGGGACGAGCAGTACTTC. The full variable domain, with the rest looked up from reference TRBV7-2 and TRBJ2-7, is GAGVSQSPSNKVTEKGKDVELRCDPISGHTALYWYRQSLGQGLEFLIYFQGNSAPDKSGLPSDRFSAERTGGSVSTLTIQRTQQEDSAVYLCASMGLRDEQYFGPGTRLTVT.

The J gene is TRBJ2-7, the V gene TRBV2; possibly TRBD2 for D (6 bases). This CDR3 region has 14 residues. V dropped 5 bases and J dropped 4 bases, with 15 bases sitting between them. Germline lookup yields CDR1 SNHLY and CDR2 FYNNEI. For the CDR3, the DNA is TGTGCCAGCAGTCCCGGGACGGGAGATTACGAGCAGTACTTC. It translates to CASSPGTGDYEQYF. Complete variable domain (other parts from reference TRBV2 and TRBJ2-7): EPEVTQTPSHQVTQMGQEVILRCVPISNHLYFYWYRQILGQKVEFLVSFYNNEISEKSEIFDDQFSVERPDGSNFTLKIRSTKLEDSAMYFCASSPGTGDYEQYFGPGTRLTVT.

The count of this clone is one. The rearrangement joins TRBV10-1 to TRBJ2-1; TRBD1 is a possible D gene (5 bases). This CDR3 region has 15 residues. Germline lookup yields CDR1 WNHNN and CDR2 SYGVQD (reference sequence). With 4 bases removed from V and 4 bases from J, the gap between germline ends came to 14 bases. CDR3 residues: CASSATRDSYNEQFF. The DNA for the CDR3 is TGCGCCAGCAGTGCAACCAGGGATTCGTACAATGAGCAGTTCTTC.

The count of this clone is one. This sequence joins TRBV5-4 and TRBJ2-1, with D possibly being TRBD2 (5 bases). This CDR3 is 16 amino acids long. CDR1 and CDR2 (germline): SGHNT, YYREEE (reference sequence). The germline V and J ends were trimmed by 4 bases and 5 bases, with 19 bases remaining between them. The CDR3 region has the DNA TGTGCCAGCAGCCCCGGACCGAGGGAGCGTGACAATGAGCAGTTCTTC. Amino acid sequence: CASSPGPRERDNEQFF.

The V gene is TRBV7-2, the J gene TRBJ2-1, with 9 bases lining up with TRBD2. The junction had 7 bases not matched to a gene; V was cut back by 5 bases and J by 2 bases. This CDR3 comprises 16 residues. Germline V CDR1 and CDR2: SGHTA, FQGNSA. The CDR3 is CASSRIAGVTYNEQFF. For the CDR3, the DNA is TGTGCCAGCAGCCGTATAGCGGGAGTAACCTACAATGAGCAGTTCTTC.

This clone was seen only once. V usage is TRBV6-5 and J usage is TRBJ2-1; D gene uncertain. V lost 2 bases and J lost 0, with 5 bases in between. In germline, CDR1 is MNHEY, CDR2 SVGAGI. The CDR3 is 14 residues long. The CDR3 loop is CASSYEHSYNEQFF. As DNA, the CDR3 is TGTGCCAGCAGTTACGAACACTCCTACAATGAGCAGTTCTTC.

CDR3 nucleotide sequence: TGTGCCAGCAGTGAATGGGACAGGGAAATCAATGAGCAGTTCTTC. Protein: CASSEWDREINEQFF. The J gene is TRBJ2-1, the V gene TRBV25-1; 9 bases are a match to TRBD1. Germline V gene lookup returns CDR1 MGHDK and CDR2 SYGVNS. The V gene end was trimmed by 1 base and the J gene end by 6 bases; junction bases not matched to a gene: 4. The CDR3 spans 15 residues.

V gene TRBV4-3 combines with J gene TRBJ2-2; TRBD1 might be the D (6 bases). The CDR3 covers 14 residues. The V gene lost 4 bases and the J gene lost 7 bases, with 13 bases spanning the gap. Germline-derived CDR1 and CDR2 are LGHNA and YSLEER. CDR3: CASSPSQGFGELFF. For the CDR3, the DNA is TGCGCCAGCAGCCCGAGTCAGGGGTTCGGGGAGCTGTTTTTT.

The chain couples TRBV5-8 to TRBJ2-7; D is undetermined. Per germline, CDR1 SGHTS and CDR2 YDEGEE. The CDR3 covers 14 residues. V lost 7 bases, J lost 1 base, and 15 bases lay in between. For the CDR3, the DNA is TGTGCCAGCGTCCTCTCGACTTATTCCTACGAGCAGTACTTC. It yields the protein CASVLSTYSYEQYF.

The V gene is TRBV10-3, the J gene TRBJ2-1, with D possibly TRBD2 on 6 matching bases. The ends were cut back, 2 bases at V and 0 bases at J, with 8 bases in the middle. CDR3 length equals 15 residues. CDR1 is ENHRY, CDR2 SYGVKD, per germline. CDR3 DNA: TGTGCCATCAGTGAGCGGGAGAGCTCCTACAATGAGCAGTTCTTC. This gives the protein CAISERESSYNEQFF.

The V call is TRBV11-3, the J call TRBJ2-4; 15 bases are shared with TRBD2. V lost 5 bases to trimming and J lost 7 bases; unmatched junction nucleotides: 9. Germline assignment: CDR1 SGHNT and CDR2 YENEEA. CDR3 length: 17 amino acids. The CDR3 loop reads CASSPGLAGGIGNIQYF. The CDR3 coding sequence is TGTGCCAGCAGCCCCGGACTAGCGGGAGGGATAGGGAACATTCAGTACTTC.

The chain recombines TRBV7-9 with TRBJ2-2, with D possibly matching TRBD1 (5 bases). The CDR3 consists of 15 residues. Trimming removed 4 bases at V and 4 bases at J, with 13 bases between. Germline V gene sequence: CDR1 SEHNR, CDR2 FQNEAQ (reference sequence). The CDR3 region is CASSWARTLTGELFF. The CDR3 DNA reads TGTGCCAGCAGCTGGGCCCGGACACTCACCGGGGAGCTGTTTTTT.

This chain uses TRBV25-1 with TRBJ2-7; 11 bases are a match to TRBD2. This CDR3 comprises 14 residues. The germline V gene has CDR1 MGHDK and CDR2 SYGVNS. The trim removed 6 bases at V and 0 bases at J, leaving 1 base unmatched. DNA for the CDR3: TGTGCCAGCAGGACTAGCGGGACCTCCTACGAGCAGTACTTC. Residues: CASRTSGTSYEQYF.

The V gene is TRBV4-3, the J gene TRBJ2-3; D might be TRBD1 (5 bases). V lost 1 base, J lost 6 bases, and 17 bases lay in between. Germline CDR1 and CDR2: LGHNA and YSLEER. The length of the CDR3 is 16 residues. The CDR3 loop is CASSQAKFWKGDTQYF. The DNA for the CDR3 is TGCGCCAGCAGCCAAGCCAAGTTCTGGAAGGGGGATACGCAGTATTTT.

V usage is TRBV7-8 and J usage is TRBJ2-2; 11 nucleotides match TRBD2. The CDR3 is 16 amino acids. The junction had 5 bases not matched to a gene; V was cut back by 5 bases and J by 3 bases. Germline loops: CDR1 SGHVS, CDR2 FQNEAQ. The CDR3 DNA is TGTGCCAGCAGCATTCTTAGCGGGAGGGACACCGGGGAGCTGTTTTTT. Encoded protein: CASSILSGRDTGELFF.

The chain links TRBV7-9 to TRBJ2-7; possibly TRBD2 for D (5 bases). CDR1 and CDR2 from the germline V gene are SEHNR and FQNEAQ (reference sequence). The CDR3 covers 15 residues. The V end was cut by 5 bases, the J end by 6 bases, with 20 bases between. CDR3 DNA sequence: TGTGCCAGCAGCCCTCAGCGGTACGGTCTCGCCGAGCAGTACTTC. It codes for CASSPQRYGLAEQYF.

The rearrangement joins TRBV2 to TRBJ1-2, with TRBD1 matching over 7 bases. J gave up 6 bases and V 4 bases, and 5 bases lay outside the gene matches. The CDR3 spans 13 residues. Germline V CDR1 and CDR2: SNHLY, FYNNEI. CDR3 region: CASSVGGENGYTF. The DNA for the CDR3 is TGTGCCAGCAGTGTAGGGGGCGAGAATGGCTACACCTTC.

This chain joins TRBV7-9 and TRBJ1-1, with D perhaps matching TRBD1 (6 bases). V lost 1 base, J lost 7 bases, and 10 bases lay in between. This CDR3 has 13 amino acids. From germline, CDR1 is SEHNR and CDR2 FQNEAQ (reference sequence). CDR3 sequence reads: CASSLDREGEAFF. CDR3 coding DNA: TGTGCCAGCAGCTTAGACAGGGAGGGTGAAGCTTTCTTT.

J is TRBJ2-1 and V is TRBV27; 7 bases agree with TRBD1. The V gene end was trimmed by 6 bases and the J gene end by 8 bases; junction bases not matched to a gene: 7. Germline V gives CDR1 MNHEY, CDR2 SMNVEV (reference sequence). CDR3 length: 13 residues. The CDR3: CASRWDSDDEQFF. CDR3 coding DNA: TGTGCCAGCAGATGGGACAGCGATGATGAGCAGTTCTTC.